Included here is one TCR beta chain sequence, with context. These data belong to a study of Graves' ophthalmopathy and Graves' hyperthyroidism. Amplifying from RNA transcripts, the study obtained TCR beta CDR3 regions. Second-round multiplex PCR came after first-round RT-PCR with HTBI primers. TCRdb used MiXCR to reprocess the multiplex PCR reads, holding one entry per CDR3 protein. Altogether about 1.2 million distinct CDR3 sequences are present, less than 45% being singletons, with the ten largest covering around 10%. The CDR3 spans 15 residues. The germline gives CDR1 DFQATT, CDR2 SNEGSKA (reference sequence). Trimming took 5 bases from V and 1 from J, leaving 15 bases between them.

This clonotype was obtained from an adult man with Graves' hyperthyroidism. Material for sequencing was peripheral blood or thyroid tissue (not recorded which). The chain employs TRBV20-1 and TRBJ1-5, with D tentatively TRBD1 (5 bases). The CDR3 protein is CSAFNGGLSNQPQHF. Written as DNA, the CDR3 is TGCAGTGCTTTCAACGGGGGACTCAGCAATCAGCCCCAGCATTTT.